A selection of T cell receptor beta chains follows, all from one sample in a study of blood T cells in healthy people across ages. Using its own MiXCR run on the 5' RACE reads, TCRdb lists one record per CDR3 protein. The sample lists fewer than 800,000 distinct CDR3 sequences, about 32% seen once, with 15% in the top ten. Sequencing used blood. The receptors here all came from an elderly woman in good health. The CDR3 runs from the conserved cysteine through the conserved F or W. A D gene is named only where the DNA matches it firmly. Some rows have no size entry. The others give once, few or many, or a class for an expanded clone.

V gene	clone size	J gene	CDR3 length	D gene	CDR3 DNA	CDR3 protein
TRBV6-5	many	TRBJ2-4	14	TRBD1	TGTGCCAGCAGTTCCGGGACAGGGGAGCCAACTCAGTACTTC	CASSSGTGEPTQYF
TRBV10-3	many	TRBJ2-7	12	.	TGTGCCATCGGTCCAGACTACGTCGAGCAGTACTTC	CAIGPDYVEQYF
TRBV19	few	TRBJ1-5	14	.	TGTGCCAGTAGTATGTTCGCAAGCAATCAGCCCCAGCATTTT	CASSMFASNQPQHF
TRBV11-3	many	TRBJ2-1	15	TRBD2	TGTGCCAGCAGCTTAGAAGCGGGGATCTACAATGAGCAGTTCTTC	CASSLEAGIYNEQFF
TRBV5-1	many	TRBJ2-1	15	.	TGCGCCAGTTCTTCGACATTCTCCATTTACAATGAGCAGTTCTTC	CASSSTFSIYNEQFF
TRBV6-1	.	TRBJ1-6	15	.	TGTGCCAGCAGTGATACGCTGACCGGGCGGGCACCCCTCCACTTT	CASSDTLTGRAPLHF
TRBV6-5	many	TRBJ2-1	15	.	TGTGCCAGCAGTTTGAGCAGTGTGACCTACAATGAGCAGTTCTTC	CASSLSSVTYNEQFF
TRBV5-1	many	TRBJ2-7	14	TRBD1	TGCGCCAGCAGCTTGGAGGACAGGGTGGGCGAGCAGTACTTC	CASSLEDRVGEQYF
TRBV12-3/TRBV12-4	many	TRBJ2-5	15	.	TGTGCCAGCAGTTCGAGTAGGAGGGGACAAGAGACCCAGTACTTC	CASSSSRRGQETQYF
TRBV9	few	TRBJ2-2	16	.	TGTGCCAGCACCCCAATAGGGGCCGCGAACACCGGGGAGCTGTTTTTT	CASTPIGAANTGELFF
TRBV19	.	TRBJ1-5	15	.	TGTGCCAGTAGTATTGAACCCACACGGAATCAGCCCCAGCATTTT	CASSIEPTRNQPQHF
TRBV13	many	TRBJ1-4	16	.	TGTGCCAGCAGCTTAGGAGTGGGGGGCATAAGTGAAAAACTGTTTTTT	CASSLGVGGISEKLFF
TRBV10-3	many	TRBJ2-1	16	TRBD2	TGTGCCATCAGTGACCCCCGGGGGGGGTCCTACAATGAGCAGTTCTTC	CAISDPRGGSYNEQFF
TRBV28	few	TRBJ2-5	13	TRBD1	TGTGCCAGCAGTACAGGGGTGGGAGAGACCCAGTACTTC	CASSTGVGETQYF
TRBV7-9	once	TRBJ2-7	14	.	TGTGCCAGCAGCTCCCAGGGAATTCAAAACGAGCAGTACTTC	CASSSQGIQNEQYF
TRBV3-1	many	TRBJ1-2	15	TRBD1	TGTGCCAGCAGCCCTGGACAGGGTACTCTCTATGGCTACACCTTC	CASSPGQGTLYGYTF
TRBV6-2/TRBV6-3	many	TRBJ2-3	16	.	TGTGCCAGCAGTTCTAGACTCGTCTCTTACACAGATACGCAGTATTTT	CASSSRLVSYTDTQYF
TRBV7-9	many	TRBJ1-1	13	.	TGTGCCAGCTCTGTCTCCGGGGGGGGTGAAGCTTTCTTT	CASSVSGGGEAFF
TRBV13	.	TRBJ2-7	17	TRBD1	TGTGCCAGCAGCTTAGGCCGTTTGGGACAGGGCTCCTACGAGCAGTACTTC	CASSLGRLGQGSYEQYF
TRBV20-1	many	TRBJ2-7	15	TRBD1	TGCAGTGCTAGAGGGCCGGGACAGGGCCTCCCCGAGCAGTACTTC	CSARGPGQGLPEQYF
TRBV10-3	many	TRBJ1-2	13	.	TGTGCCATCAGACCCCCCCGGAGCTATGGCTACACCTTC	CAIRPPRSYGYTF
TRBV28	many	TRBJ2-6	16	.	TGTGCCAGCAGTACCCCCAGACGGCTACGGGCCAACGTCCTGACTTTC	CASSTPRRLRANVLTF
TRBV20-1	many	TRBJ2-4	13	.	TGCAGTGCTAGGCGGGACGCCAAAAACATTCAGTACTTC	CSARRDAKNIQYF
TRBV20-1	many	TRBJ2-7	15	TRBD2	TGCAGTGCCACTCGGGTTCTAGCGGGGGGGGGCGAGCAGTACTTC	CSATRVLAGGGEQYF
TRBV28	.	TRBJ1-1	16	TRBD1	TGTGCCAGCAGTTCGGGACAGGAGAACCTTAAATTCGAAGCTTTCTTT	CASSSGQENLKFEAFF
TRBV7-9	many	TRBJ1-4	14	.	TGTGCCAGCAGCTACTTGGAATTTAATGAAAAACTGTTTTTT	CASSYLEFNEKLFF
TRBV18	.	TRBJ2-1	15	TRBD2	TGTGCCAGCTCACTGGGCGGGACTAGTTACAATGAGCAGTTCTTC	CASSLGGTSYNEQFF